This TCR beta chain was identified during a study of B cell selection in AIRE deficiency. Sorted regulatory T cells were CD4-positive, CD25-high and CD127-low or negative. In the study's own analysis: Pooled Tregs gave some 60,000 patient and 9.56x10^4 donor TCRbeta sequences. Generated by immunoSEQ multiplex PCR, the TCRdb table keeps only in-frame clones and is missing some. V, J and clone size are those of that table, while D and trimming were read from the DNA. The sample gives roughly 18,000 clones, about 92% of which show up once; about 0.92% is in the top ten. V was pared by 4 bases and J by 6 bases, with 4 bases of the junction left unmatched. Germline V lookup: CDR1 KGHSH, CDR2 LQKENI. The CDR3 is 14 residues long.

This receptor was obtained from a human donor in good health. The V gene is TRBV18, the J gene TRBJ1-2; TRBD1 matches at 11 bases. The specimen was CD4+CD25+ Tregs sorted from PBMCs. The CDR3 bases are TGTGCCAGCTCACAACAGGGACAGGGGGATGGCTACACCTTC. Its protein is CASSQQGQGDGYTF.